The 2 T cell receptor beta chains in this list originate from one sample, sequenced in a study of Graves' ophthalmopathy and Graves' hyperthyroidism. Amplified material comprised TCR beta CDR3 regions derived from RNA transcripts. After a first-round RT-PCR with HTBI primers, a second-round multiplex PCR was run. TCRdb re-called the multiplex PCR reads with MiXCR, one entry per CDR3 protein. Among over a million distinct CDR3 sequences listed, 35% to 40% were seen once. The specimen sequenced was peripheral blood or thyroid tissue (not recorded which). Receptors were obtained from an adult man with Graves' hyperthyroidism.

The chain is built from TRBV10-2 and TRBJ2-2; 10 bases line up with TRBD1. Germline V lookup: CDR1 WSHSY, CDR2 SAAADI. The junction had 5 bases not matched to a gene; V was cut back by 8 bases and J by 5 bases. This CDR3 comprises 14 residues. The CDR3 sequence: CASPWGQGTGELFF. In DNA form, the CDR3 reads TGCGCCAGCCCATGGGGACAGGGGACCGGGGAGCTGTTTTTT.

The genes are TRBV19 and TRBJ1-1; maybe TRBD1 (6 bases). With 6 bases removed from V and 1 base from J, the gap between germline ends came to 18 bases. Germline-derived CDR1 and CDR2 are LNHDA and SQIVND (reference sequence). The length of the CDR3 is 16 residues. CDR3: CASRRGPGRSNTEAFF. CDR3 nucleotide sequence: TGTGCCAGTAGACGGGGGCCAGGAAGATCGAACACTGAAGCTTTCTTT. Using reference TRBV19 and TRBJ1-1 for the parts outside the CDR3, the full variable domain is DGGITQSPKYLFRKEGQNVTLSCEQNLNHDAMYWYRQDPGQGLRLIYYSQIVNDFQKGDIAEGYSVSREKKESFPLTVTSAQKNPTAFYLCASRRGPGRSNTEAFFGQGTRLTVV.